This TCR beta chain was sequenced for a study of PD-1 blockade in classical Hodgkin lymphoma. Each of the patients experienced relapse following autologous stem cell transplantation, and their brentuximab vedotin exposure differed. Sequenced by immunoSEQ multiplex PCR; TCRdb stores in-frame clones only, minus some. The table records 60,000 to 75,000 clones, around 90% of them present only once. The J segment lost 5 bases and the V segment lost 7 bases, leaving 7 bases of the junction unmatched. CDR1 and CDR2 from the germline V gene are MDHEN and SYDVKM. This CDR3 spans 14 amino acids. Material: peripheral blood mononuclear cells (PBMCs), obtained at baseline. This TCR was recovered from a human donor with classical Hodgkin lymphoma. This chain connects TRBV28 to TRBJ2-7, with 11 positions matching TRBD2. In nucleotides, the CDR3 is TGTGCCAGCACCCAACTAGCGGGAGACCACGAGCAGTACTTC. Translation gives CASTQLAGDHEQYF.